This TCR beta chain is from a study of blood T cell repertoires in COVID-19. For the study at large: The United States, Italy and Spain were the sources of the acute and convalescent COVID-19 samples. Nucleic acid was either cDNA or gDNA, and it came from T cells, B-cell-depleted T cells, or PBMCs.

Profiling relied on immunoSEQ multiplex PCR, and the TCRdb table lists in-frame clones only, not all of them. The sample consists of about 67,000 clones, about nine tenths of them appearing once. Trimming at V came to 4 bases and at J to 8 bases, leaving 7 bases not matched to a gene. From germline, CDR1 is SEHNR and CDR2 FQNEAQ (reference sequence). CDR3 length equals 14 residues. The genes are TRBV7-9 and TRBJ1-1; 10 nucleotides line up with TRBD1. The sample was peripheral blood. The receptor was derived from a man aged 50 or older with active COVID-19. CDR3 sequence: CASSSTGGALEAFF. CDR3 bases: TGTGCCAGCAGCTCGACAGGGGGCGCGTTGGAAGCTTTCTTT.